The 18 T cell receptor beta chains given below trace back to one sample, sequenced in a study of T cell responses to AZD1222 COVID-19 vaccine. Method: immunoSEQ multiplex PCR; TCRdb's copy keeps in-frame clones and lacks some. The profile shows 15,000 or so clones, roughly four fifths of them singletons. The sequencing used peripheral blood, collected 28 days after the second AZD1222 dose. Receptors were obtained from an adult who received the AZD1222 COVID-19 vaccine.

The chain couples TRBV10-3 to TRBJ2-2, with D hard to call. This CDR3 spans 11 amino acids. V dropped 9 bases and J dropped 4 bases, with 6 bases sitting between them. In germline, CDR1 is ENHRY, CDR2 SYGVKD. CDR3: CAMPRTGELFF. The DNA of the CDR3 is TGTGCCATGCCCCGCACCGGGGAGCTGTTTTTT.

This clone showed up just a few times. The chain couples TRBV9 to TRBJ1-2; TRBD1 agrees at 9 bases. The length of the CDR3 is 13 residues. Per germline, CDR1 SGDLS and CDR2 YYNGEE. The V gene end was trimmed by 5 bases and the J gene end by 7 bases; junction bases not matched to a gene: 6. The CDR3 region is CASRGDRVGGYTF. The CDR3 DNA reads TGTGCCAGCAGAGGGGACAGGGTGGGTGGCTACACCTTC.

The rearrangement uses TRBV6-6 and TRBJ1-2; D perhaps matches TRBD1 (6 bases). CDR3 length: 15 residues. V shed 5 bases and J shed 6 bases, with 19 bases lying between them. Germline CDR1 reads MNHNY; CDR2 reads SVGAGI (reference sequence). The CDR3 DNA follows: TGTGCCAGCAGTCACCGCGGGGGCCTGCCCGATGGCTACACCTTC. Translation: CASSHRGGLPDGYTF.

The sample holds a few counts of this clone. The chain joins TRBV28 to TRBJ2-5; D might be TRBD2 (7 bases). CDR1 is MDHEN, CDR2 SYDVKM, per germline. Trimming left V 6 bases short and J 5 bases short, with 16 bases between. The CDR3 runs to 14 residues. The CDR3 nucleotides are TGTGCCAGCAGCCTTACGGGGGGCCGGGAGACCCAGTACTTC. Its translation: CASSLTGGRETQYF. Full variable domain (missing parts from reference TRBV28 and TRBJ2-5): DVKVTQSSRYLVKRTGEKVFLECVQDMDHENMFWYRQDPGLGLRLIYFSYDVKMKEKGDIPEGYSVSREKKERFSLILESASTNQTSMYLCASSLTGGRETQYFGPGTRLLVL.

This chain links TRBV5-1 with TRBJ2-1; D call uncertain. The CDR3 runs 13 residues. V was cut by 0 bases and J by 3 bases, with 4 bases left in between. Germline V gives CDR1 SGHRS, CDR2 YFSETQ. The CDR3 nucleotides read TGCGCCAGCAGCTTGGACAACTACAATGAGCAGTTCTTC. It translates to CASSLDNYNEQFF.

This clone was detected once. The V call is TRBV5-5, the J call TRBJ2-7, with 13 bases that match TRBD2. V gave up 1 base and J gave up 7 bases; unmatched junction bases: 8. Germline assignment: CDR1 SGHKS and CDR2 YYEKEE (reference sequence). CDR3 length: 16 residues. DNA of the CDR3: TGTGCCAGCAGCTTGACTAGCGGGAGGGCTTTCTGGGAGCAGTACTTC. This encodes CASSLTSGRAFWEQYF.

The CDR3 spells CASSRIQNTEAFF. In DNA form, the CDR3 reads TGTGCCAGCAGCCGTATCCAGAACACTGAAGCTTTCTTT. The chain is built from TRBV12-3 or TRBV12-4 and TRBJ1-1, with D uncertain. V gave up 6 bases and J gave up 1 base, with 9 bases separating them. This CDR3 has 13 residues.

CDR3 bases: TGTGCCAGCAGGCCGACTAGCGGGAGAGACCCAGATACGCAGTATTTT. Its protein is CASRPTSGRDPDTQYF. This chain connects TRBV28 to TRBJ2-3, with 12 bases identical to TRBD2. With 6 bases clipped from V and 4 bases from J, the junction kept 8 bases outside the gene matches. The CDR3 has 16 amino acids. Per germline, CDR1 MDHEN and CDR2 SYDVKM.

The chain has TRBV19 and TRBJ1-5, with no clear D. This CDR3 is 13 amino acids long. Germline lookup yields CDR1 LNHDA and CDR2 SQIVND (reference sequence). The germline V and J ends were trimmed by 7 bases and 8 bases, with 15 bases remaining between them. The CDR3 nucleotides read TGTGCCAGTACTAAGGACGGGGAAAAGCCCCAGCATTTT. It is translated as CASTKDGEKPQHF.

J is TRBJ1-5 and V is TRBV30; D not resolved. V lost 2 bases, J lost 3 bases, and 8 bases lay in between. The CDR3 runs 13 residues. From germline, CDR1 is GTSNPN and CDR2 SVGIG (reference sequence). CDR3 protein: CAWSTGDNQPQHF. The CDR3, as DNA: TGTGCCTGGAGTACGGGAGACAATCAGCCCCAGCATTTT.

V gene TRBV3-1 (or the pseudogene TRBV3-2) combines with J gene TRBJ1-1, with D maybe TRBD1 (6 bases). The CDR3 consists of 14 residues. V shed 8 bases and J shed 0 bases, with 13 bases lying between them. CDR1 is LGHDT and CDR2 is YNNKEL in the germline V gene (reference sequence). This CDR3 is CASGSRGLNTEAFF. In DNA form, the CDR3 reads TGTGCCAGCGGATCCAGGGGACTGAACACTGAAGCTTTCTTT.

This chain uses TRBV6-4 with TRBJ2-5; weak D call: TRBD1 (6 bases). The CDR3 extends over 15 amino acids. The V gene lost 5 bases and the J gene lost 5 bases, with 18 bases spanning the gap. Germline CDR1 is MRHNA and CDR2 is SNTAGT. CDR3 amino acids: CASSPGAGASETQYF. As DNA, the CDR3 is TGTGCCAGCAGTCCCGGGGCAGGGGCGTCGGAGACCCAGTACTTC.

As concerns this clone: One junction end disagrees with the germline gene, perhaps due to a read error. J is TRBJ1-2 and V is TRBV14; no clear D gene. The CDR3 totals 14 residues. CDR1 is SGHDN, CDR2 FVKESK, per germline. CDR3 sequence: CASSQGNQAGGHTF. CDR3 nucleotide sequence: TGTGCCAGCAGCCAAGGAAACCAAGCGGGTGGCCACACCTTC.

The chain carries TRBV13 and TRBJ2-7; possibly TRBD1 for D (6 bases). This CDR3 has 14 amino acids. Germline values: CDR1 PRHDT, CDR2 FYEKMQ (reference sequence). V was cut by 4 bases and J by 2 bases, with 12 bases left in between. The CDR3 here is CASSSDRLTYEQYF. The CDR3 DNA follows: TGTGCCAGCAGCTCCGACAGGCTTACCTACGAGCAGTACTTC.

This sequence joins TRBV21-1 and TRBJ2-6; the D segment call TRBD1 is taken from the table without a DNA check. TRBV21-1 is designated a pseudogene. The CDR3 consists of 18 residues. In nucleotides, the CDR3 is TGTGCCAGCAATCAGGGCCGGGACACAGCCTCTGGGGCCAACGTCCTGACTTTC. Amino acid sequence: CASNQGRDTASGANVLTF.

The V and J genes are TRBV5-6 and TRBJ2-5; possible D gene TRBD2, 5 bases. The germline V and J ends were trimmed by 4 bases and 4 bases, with 14 bases remaining between them. CDR1 is SGHDT and CDR2 is YYEEEE in the germline V gene. The CDR3 covers 14 residues. CDR3 loop: CASSRNGRGETQYF. The CDR3 nucleotides are TGTGCCAGCAGCCGAAATGGACGGGGAGAGACCCAGTACTTC.

This clone was detected only once. The CDR3 reads CASNPGSTGELFF. Written as DNA, the CDR3 is TGTGCCAGTAATCCTGGGTCCACCGGGGAGCTGTTTTTT. The chain couples TRBV19 to TRBJ2-2; no reliable D call. CDR3 size: 13 residues. Germline V gene lookup returns CDR1 LNHDA and CDR2 SQIVND (reference sequence). Between the trimmed V and J ends, which lost 7 bases and 4 bases, there was a span of 10 bases.

The chain links TRBV7-9 to TRBJ1-5; D gene unclear. Germline lookup yields CDR1 SEHNR and CDR2 FQNEAQ (reference sequence). This CDR3 comprises 13 residues. Deletions cut 4 bases from V and 5 bases from J, with 9 bases between. The CDR3 is CASSSSKDQPQHF. The CDR3, as DNA: TGTGCCAGCAGCTCGAGCAAAGATCAGCCCCAGCATTTT.